The rows below give T cell receptor beta chains drawn from one sample of a study of blood T cell repertoires in COVID-19. The assay was immunoSEQ multiplex PCR, and TCRdb's table has in-frame clones only and misses some. The repertoire consists of approximately 200,000 clones, with around 84% occurring once and the leading ten covering 4.4%. Sequencing input: peripheral blood. These receptors were obtained from a man aged 45 to 65 with acute or convalescent COVID-19. Both conserved end residues are part of each CDR3. The order of the fields is CDR3 length, J gene, D gene, V gene, clone size, CDR3 DNA, CDR3 protein. The D gene is left open where the match is weak. Size values are once, few and many counts, or a class for expanded clones, and some rows have none.

>14|TRBJ2-7|TRBD1|TRBV5-6|-
TGTGCCAGCAGCTTCGGGACAGGGGGCAACGAGCAGTACTTC
CASSFGTGGNEQYF
>12|TRBJ1-2|-|TRBV30|-
TGTGCCTGGAGTGTGTCGGGATATGGCTACACCTTC
CAWSVSGYGYTF
>14|TRBJ2-2|-|TRBV3-1/TRBV3-2|once
TGTGCCAGCAGCGGACTACCCAACACCGGGGAGCTGTTTTTT
CASSGLPNTGELFF
>14|TRBJ2-7|TRBD1|TRBV19|-
TGTGCCAGCAGTGCCGGGACAGGGTTCGGCGAGCAGTACTTC
CASSAGTGFGEQYF
>16|TRBJ2-1|-|TRBV5-1|-
TGCGCCAGCAGCCCCCGGGGAGCGGGCCGCTACAATGAGCAGTTCTTC
CASSPRGAGRYNEQFF
>13|TRBJ1-2|-|TRBV7-8|-
TGTGCCAGCAGCTTATACAGGGACGGTGGCTACACCTTC
CASSLYRDGGYTF
>14|TRBJ1-2|TRBD1|TRBV19|-
TGTGCCAGTAGTATAACCCAACAGGGGGATGGCTACACCTTC
CASSITQQGDGYTF
>17|TRBJ2-1|TRBD2|TRBV18|-
TGTGCCAGCTCACCCCCGACTAGCGGAGGCTCCTACAATGAGCAGTTCTTC
CASSPPTSGGSYNEQFF
>16|TRBJ2-3|-|TRBV5-6|once
TGTGCCAGCAGCACCACAGTGGTTCTATCCCGTGGTACGCAGTATTTT
CASSTTVVLSRGTQYF
>13|TRBJ1-1|-|TRBV4-1|-
TGCGCCAGCAGCCGCTATCGTGGGGGGGACGCTTTCTTT
CASSRYRGGDAFF
>15|TRBJ1-3|TRBD1|TRBV5-1|-
TGCGCCAGCAGCATCGGGACAGGGCCTGGAAACACCATATATTTT
CASSIGTGPGNTIYF
>13|TRBJ2-2|-|TRBV2|-
TGTGCCAGCAGCTTTCAGGGGCACGGGGAGCTGTTTTTT
CASSFQGHGELFF
>13|TRBJ1-5|-|TRBV6-5|few
TGTGCCAGCAGCCTCGAGGTCGAGGAGCCCCAGCATTTT
CASSLEVEEPQHF
>13|TRBJ2-7|-|TRBV5-5|-
TGTGCCAGCGGGACACCGGTCGGCTACGAGCAGTACTTC
CASGTPVGYEQYF
>15|TRBJ1-5|-|TRBV6-5|once
TGTGCCAGCCTAGTTTTGCCCCATAGCAATCAGCCCCAGCATTTT
CASLVLPHSNQPQHF
>17|TRBJ1-4|TRBD1|TRBV6-1|-
TGTGCCAGCAGTGACCCCAGGGGGACGGGCGCGCGTGAAAAACTGTTTTTT
CASSDPRGTGAREKLFF
>16|TRBJ1-6|TRBD1|TRBV29-1|-
TGCAGCGTTGAACTCCGGGACAGGGCCCCTAATTCACCCCTCCACTTT
CSVELRDRAPNSPLHF
>13|TRBJ2-1|TRBD2|TRBV18|once
TGTGCCAGCTCACCACCTAGCGGGGTTGGGAAGTTCTTC
CASSPPSGVGKFF
>12|TRBJ1-5|-|TRBV19|-
TGTGCCAGTAGTATCGGGTCTCAGCCCCAGCATTTT
CASSIGSQPQHF
>21|TRBJ1-6|-|TRBV27|-
TGTGCCAGCAGTTCCAAACGGTTATCCGGACAGCCCAGTCACCGGAATTCACCCCTCCACTTT
CASSSKRLSGQPSHRNSPLHF
>12|TRBJ2-3|-|TRBV11-2|-
TGTGCCAGCAGCTTCTCCGGGGATACGCAGTATTTT
CASSFSGDTQYF
>14|TRBJ1-2|TRBD1|TRBV6-5|-
TGTGCCAGCAGTTACACGGGACAGGGAGTCGGCTACACCTTC
CASSYTGQGVGYTF
>14|TRBJ2-2|-|TRBV27|-
TGTGCCAGCAGTTTGGCCAGGGACACCGGGGAGCTGTTTTTT
CASSLARDTGELFF
>16|TRBJ1-1|-|TRBV6-6|-
TGTGCCAGCAGTTACTCGAGGACAGACTTGAACACTGAAGCTTTCTTT
CASSYSRTDLNTEAFF
>16|TRBJ1-4|-|TRBV4-1|-
TGCGCCAGCAGCCAAGCCCGACAGGCAACTAATGAAAAACTGTTTTTT
CASSQARQATNEKLFF
>17|TRBJ2-6|-|TRBV3-1/TRBV3-2|-
TGTGCCAGCAGCCAAGCCCGACAATGGCCCGGGGCCAACGTCCTGACTTTC
CASSQARQWPGANVLTF
>15|TRBJ2-2|TRBD2|TRBV27|-
TGTGCCAGCAGTCCCTTGGCGGGGGGGCCCGGGGAGCTGTTTTTT
CASSPLAGGPGELFF
>17|TRBJ2-1|TRBD2|TRBV7-2|-
TGTGCCAGCAGCTTAGGGCGGGTGATCGGACTAGCTGTCGAGCAGTTCTTC
CASSLGRVIGLAVEQFF
>16|TRBJ1-3|-|TRBV6-5|-
TGTGCCAGCAGTTACTTCACAGGGAGCTCTGGAAACACCATATATTTT
CASSYFTGSSGNTIYF
>18|TRBJ2-6|TRBD2|TRBV5-1|-
TGCGCCAGCAGCACAACTTCAGCGGGGAGCTCTGGGGCCAACGTCCTGACTTTC
CASSTTSAGSSGANVLTF
>14|TRBJ2-2|-|TRBV2|-
TGTGCCAGCAGTGACGCACGACAGACCGGGGAGCTGTTTTTT
CASSDARQTGELFF
>13|TRBJ1-6|-|TRBV12-3/TRBV12-4|few
TGTGCCAGCAGGGACAGTGCAGCTTCACCCCTCCACTTT
CASRDSAASPLHF
>15|TRBJ1-2|TRBD1|TRBV18|-
TGTGCCAGCTCACCCCGGACAGGGAGCAACTATGGCTACACCTTC
CASSPRTGSNYGYTF
>14|TRBJ2-2|-|TRBV7-6|-
TGTGCCAGCGGATCTAGCAGGAACACCGGGGAGCTGTTTTTT
CASGSSRNTGELFF
>16|TRBJ1-3|TRBD1|TRBV6-5|-
TGTGCCAGCAGTTACTCGATCACAGGGGCCGGAAACACCATATATTTT
CASSYSITGAGNTIYF
>11|TRBJ1-1|-|TRBV20-1|-
TGCAGTGCCACAGGGACGACTGAAGCTTTCTTT
CSATGTTEAFF
>12|TRBJ1-1|-|TRBV6-2/TRBV6-3|-
TGTGCCAGCAGTTCCCCGGTCGTACTAGCTTTCTTT
CASSSPVVLAFF
>18|TRBJ2-3|TRBD2|TRBV7-3|-
TGTGCCAGCAGCTTATATCCCTCCCTAGCGGGGGGGCCCGATACGCAGTATTTT
CASSLYPSLAGGPDTQYF
>16|TRBJ1-5|-|TRBV2|-
TGTGCCAGCAGTGAAGGGCAGGGCAATAGCAATCAGCCCCAGCATTTT
CASSEGQGNSNQPQHF
>12|TRBJ1-1|TRBD1|TRBV12-3/TRBV12-4|-
TGTGCCAGCTTTAGACAGGGCACTGAAGCTTTCTTT
CASFRQGTEAFF
>16|TRBJ2-3|TRBD2|TRBV5-1|once
TGCGCCAGCAGCAAGGGACTAGTAGGGGTCACGGATACGCAGTATTTT
CASSKGLVGVTDTQYF
>13|TRBJ2-5|-|TRBV6-5|-
TGTGCCAGCGTATATGGGGCTCGGGAGACCCAGTACTTC
CASVYGARETQYF
>13|TRBJ1-2|-|TRBV5-1|-
TGCGCCAGCAGCCTCGGTTCCGACTATGGCTACACCTTC
CASSLGSDYGYTF
>15|TRBJ2-2|TRBD1|TRBV18|-
TGTGCCAGCTCACCCACAGGGGTCGGCACCGGGGAGCTGTTTTTT
CASSPTGVGTGELFF
>15|TRBJ2-5|-|TRBV5-1|-
TGCGCCAGCAGCTTGGTTCAGGGGCGACAAGAGACCCAGTACTTC
CASSLVQGRQETQYF
>14|TRBJ2-3|TRBD1|TRBV5-1|once
TGCGCCAGCAGCTCACAGGGGGCAGGAGATACGCAGTATTTT
CASSSQGAGDTQYF
>13|TRBJ1-1|-|TRBV12-3/TRBV12-4|few
TGTGCCAGCAGTTTAAGGCAGGACACTGAAGCTTTCTTT
CASSLRQDTEAFF
>13|TRBJ2-7|TRBD1|TRBV5-1|few
TGCGCCAGCATAAGGACAGGAACCTACGAGCAGTACTTC
CASIRTGTYEQYF
>16|TRBJ2-1|TRBD1|TRBV10-3|-
TGTGCCATCAGTGAGCCGACAGGGGGACACTACAATGAGCAGTTCTTC
CAISEPTGGHYNEQFF
>16|TRBJ2-2|TRBD1|TRBV5-8|few
TGTGCCAGCAGGAGGGGACAGGGAGCGAACACCGGGGAGCTGTTTTTT
CASRRGQGANTGELFF
>15|TRBJ1-6|-|TRBV4-2|few
TGTGCCAGCAGCCAGGGGGGCTCCTATAATTCACCCCTCCACTTT
CASSQGGSYNSPLHF
>13|TRBJ1-2|-|TRBV7-9|-
TGTGCCAGCAGCTTCGGACCGGAGGGTGGCTACACCTTC
CASSFGPEGGYTF
>15|TRBJ1-4|TRBD1|TRBV7-8|-
TGTGCCAGCAGCAGTGACAGGGGGGCTAATGAAAAACTGTTTTTT
CASSSDRGANEKLFF
>18|TRBJ1-1|TRBD1|TRBV3-1/TRBV3-2|once
TGTGCCAGCAGCCAAGATCTGACGACAGGGGGACGTTACACTGAAGCTTTCTTT
CASSQDLTTGGRYTEAFF
>13|TRBJ2-4|-|TRBV18|-
TGTGCCAGCTCACCACGGCAGGGGAACATTCAGTACTTC
CASSPRQGNIQYF
>14|TRBJ2-3|TRBD1|TRBV20-1|-
TGCAGTGCTAGTCCCGGGACAGGCACAGATACGCAGTATTTT
CSASPGTGTDTQYF
>16|TRBJ2-3|TRBD2|TRBV5-1|-
TGCGCCAGCAGCTTAGCGGGGGGGCCGAGCACAGATACGCAGTATTTT
CASSLAGGPSTDTQYF
>12|TRBJ1-1|-|TRBV30|-
TGTGCCTGGAGTGTACAATCCACTGAAGCTTTCTTT
CAWSVQSTEAFF
>16|TRBJ2-7|TRBD1|TRBV5-8|-
TGTGCCAGCAGCTTGGAAAGGGCAGGGGGAATCTACGAGCAGTACTTC
CASSLERAGGIYEQYF
>14|TRBJ2-5|-|TRBV4-1|-
TGCGCCAGCAGCACGCGGACAGTTGATGGGCCCCAGTACTTC
CASSTRTVDGPQYF